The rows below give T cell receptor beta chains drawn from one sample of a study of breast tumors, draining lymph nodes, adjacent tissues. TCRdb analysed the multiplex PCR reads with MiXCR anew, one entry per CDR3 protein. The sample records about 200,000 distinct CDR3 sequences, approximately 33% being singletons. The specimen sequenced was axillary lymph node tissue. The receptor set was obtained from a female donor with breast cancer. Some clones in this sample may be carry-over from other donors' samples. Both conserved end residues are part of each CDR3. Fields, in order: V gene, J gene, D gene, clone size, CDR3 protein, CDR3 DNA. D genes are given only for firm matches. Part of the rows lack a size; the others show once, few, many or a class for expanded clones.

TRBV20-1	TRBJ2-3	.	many	CSAREAVAPSTDTQYF	TGCAGTGCTAGAGAGGCAGTAGCGCCTAGCACAGATACGCAGTATTTT
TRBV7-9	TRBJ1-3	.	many	CASSLVIAAGNTIYF	TGTGCCAGCAGCTTAGTTATCGCAGCTGGAAACACCATATATTTT
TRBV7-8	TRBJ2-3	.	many	CASSLAGPDTQYF	TGTGCCAGCAGCTTAGCGGGCCCAGATACGCAGTATTTT
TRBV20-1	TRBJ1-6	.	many	CSAPEGYVRNNSPLHF	TGCAGTGCACCCGAGGGGTACGTAAGGAATAATTCACCCCTCCACTTT
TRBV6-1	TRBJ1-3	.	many	CASSDSLRTASGNTIYF	TGTGCCAGCAGTGATTCGTTACGGACAGCGTCTGGAAACACCATATATTTT
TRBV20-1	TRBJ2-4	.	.	CSASPCGGGGNIQYF	TGCAGTGCTAGCCCTTGTGGGGGGGGCGGAAACATTCAGTACTTC
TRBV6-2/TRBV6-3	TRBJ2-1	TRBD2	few	CASSYQAGGGKNEQFF	TGTGCCAGCAGTTACCAAGCGGGAGGGGGTAAAAATGAGCAGTTCTTC
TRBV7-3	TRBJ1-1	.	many	CASSLSGNTEAFF	TGTGCCAGCAGCTTAAGCGGCAACACTGAAGCTTTCTTT
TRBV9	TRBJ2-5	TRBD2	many	CASSSYSGGAAGETQYF	TGTGCCAGCAGCTCCTATAGCGGGGGGGCCGCTGGGGAGACCCAGTACTTC
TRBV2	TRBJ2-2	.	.	CASSEAGLLVEQYFGELFF	.
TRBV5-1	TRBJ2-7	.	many	CARWRGRPPSYEQYF	TGCGCCAGATGGCGGGGGCGTCCTCCGTCCTACGAGCAGTACTTC
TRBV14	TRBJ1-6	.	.	CASGQDSVFSPLPF	TGTGCCAGCGGCCAAGATTCGGTCTTTTCACCCCTCCCCTTT
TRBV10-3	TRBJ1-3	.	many	CAIPQSDIDSGNTIYF	TGTGCCATCCCCCAGTCCGACATCGACTCTGGAAACACCATATATTTT
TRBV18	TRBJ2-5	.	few	CASSRDSPQGETQYF	TGTGCCAGCTCACGCGACAGCCCCCAGGGCGAGACCCAGTACTTC
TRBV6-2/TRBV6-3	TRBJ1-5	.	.	CASSYSEGTSNQPQHF	TGTGCCAGCAGTTACTCGGAGGGTACAAGCAATCAGCCCCAGCATTTT
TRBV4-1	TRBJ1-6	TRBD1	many	CASSQDRDRGRSPLHF	TGCGCCAGCAGCCAAGATCGAGACAGGGGTAGGTCACCCCTCCACTTT
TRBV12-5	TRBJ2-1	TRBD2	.	CASGFPGGCDNERFF	TGCGCTAGTGGGTTCCCGGGAGGGTGCGACAATGAGCGGTTCTTC
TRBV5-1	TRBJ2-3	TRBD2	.	CASSLGLQLAGKYNEQYF	TGCGCCAGCAGCTTAGGTCTTCAACTAGCGGGGAAATACAATGAGCAGTATTTT
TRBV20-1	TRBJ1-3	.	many	CSARDSVVSGNTIYF	TGCAGTGCTAGAGACTCAGTTGTCTCTGGAAACACCATATATTTT
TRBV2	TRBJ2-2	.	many	CATSAFNTGELFF	TGTGCCACATCGGCATTTAACACCGGGGAGCTGTTTTTT
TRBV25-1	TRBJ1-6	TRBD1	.	CANSLGQGHSPLHF	TGTGCCAACAGCTTGGGACAGGGGCATTCACCCCTCCACTTT
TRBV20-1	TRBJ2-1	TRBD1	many	CSAPQGSEQFF	TGCAGTGCCCCACAGGGGAGTGAGCAGTTCTTC
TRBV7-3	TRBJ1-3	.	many	CASTLSPESVRGATRNTIYF	TGTGCCAGCACCTTATCCCCAGAAAGTGTGAGGGGCGCGACAAGAAACACCATATATTTT
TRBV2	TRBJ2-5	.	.	CASKPAGRQETQYF	TGTGCCAGCAAACCGGCGGGGAGACAAGAGACCCAGTACTTC
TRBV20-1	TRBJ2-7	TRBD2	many	CSAPNEREWQYEQYF	TGCAGTGCCCCGAACGAGCGGGAGTGGCAGTACGAGCAGTACTTC
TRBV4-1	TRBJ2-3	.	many	CASSQDRTASTDTQYF	TGCGCCAGCAGCCAAGATCGGACGGCGAGCACAGATACGCAGTATTTT
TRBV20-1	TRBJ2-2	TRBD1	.	CSARVYRDRVTGELFF	TGCAGTGCTAGAGTATACCGGGACAGGGTTACCGGGGAGCTGTTTTTT
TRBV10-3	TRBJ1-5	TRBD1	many	CAISESTGTGGVQPQHF	TGTGCCATCAGTGAGTCGACGGGGACAGGGGGCGTTCAGCCCCAGCATTTT
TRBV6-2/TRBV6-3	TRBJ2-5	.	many	CASSWRGETQYF	TGTGCCAGCAGTTGGAGGGGGGAGACCCAGTACTTC
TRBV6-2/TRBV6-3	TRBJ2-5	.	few	CASSSTRTVRETQYF	TGTGCCAGCAGCTCAACCAGGACCGTCCGGGAGACCCAGTACTTC
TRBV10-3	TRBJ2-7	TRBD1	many	CAISEAGTGYGEQYF	TGTGCCATCAGTGAGGCCGGGACAGGATACGGGGAGCAGTACTTC
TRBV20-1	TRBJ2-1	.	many	CSATPPGRSSYNEQFF	TGCAGTGCTACGCCTCCGGGGCGGAGTTCCTACAATGAGCAGTTCTTC
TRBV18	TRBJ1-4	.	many	CASSHPDGGEKLFF	TGTGCCAGCTCACACCCGGACGGTGGAGAAAAACTGTTTTTT
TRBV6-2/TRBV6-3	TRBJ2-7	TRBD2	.	CASSRPAGGKYEQYF	TGTGCCAGCAGTCGTCCAGCGGGAGGGAAATACGAGCAGTACTTC
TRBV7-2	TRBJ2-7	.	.	CANSLVVGPYEQYF	TGTGCCAACAGCTTAGTGGTAGGCCCCTACGAGCAGTACTTC
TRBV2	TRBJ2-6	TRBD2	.	CASSSSGRGSGANVLTF	TGTGCCAGCAGCTCTAGCGGGAGGGGCTCTGGGGCCAACGTCCTGACCTTC
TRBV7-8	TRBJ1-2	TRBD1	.	CASTGGADYGYTF	TGTGCTAGTACAGGGGGCGCGGACTATGGCTACACCTTC
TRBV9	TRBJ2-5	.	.	CASSVGRGHQETQYF	TGTGCCAGCAGCGTAGGACGGGGACACCAAGAGACCCAGTACTTC
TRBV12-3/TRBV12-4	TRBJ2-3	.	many	CASSLRGSRADTQYF	TGTGCCAGCAGTCTTCGGGGTTCGAGGGCAGATACGCAGTATTTT
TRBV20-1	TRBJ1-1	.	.	CSARQDTEAFF	TGCAGTGCTAGACAGGACACTGAAGCTTTCTTT
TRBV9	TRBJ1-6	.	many	CASSVGGVDSPLHF	TGTGCCAGCAGCGTAGGAGGGGTGGATTCACCCCTCCACTTT
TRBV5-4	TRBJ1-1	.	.	CASSSQGREAFF	TGTGCCAGCAGCTCTCAGGGGAGGGAAGCTTTCTTT
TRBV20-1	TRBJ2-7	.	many	CSAPGLYEQYF	TGCAGTGCTCCCGGTCTCTACGAGCAGTACTTC
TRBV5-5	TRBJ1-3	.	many	CASSFDSARNTIYF	TGTGCCAGCAGCTTCGACTCTGCGAGAAACACCATATATTTT
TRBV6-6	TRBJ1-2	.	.	CASSHDEGANYGYTF	TGTGCCAGCAGTCACGATGAGGGCGCGAACTATGGCTACACCTTC
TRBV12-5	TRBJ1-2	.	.	CASGLWGHRYGYTF	TGTGCTAGTGGTTTGTGGGGGCATCGCTATGGCTACACCTTC
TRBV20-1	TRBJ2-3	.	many	CSARDQASQSTDTQYF	TGCAGTGCTAGAGATCAGGCTAGCCAAAGCACAGATACGCAGTATTTT
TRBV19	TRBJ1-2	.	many	CASSIVSGALDYGYTF	TGTGCCAGTAGTATCGTCTCCGGGGCATTGGACTATGGCTACACCTTC
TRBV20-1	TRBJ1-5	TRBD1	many	CSVEDRGQPQHF	TGCAGTGTTGAGGACAGGGGACAGCCCCAGCATTTT
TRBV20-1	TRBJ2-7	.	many	CSAEAGRSSYEQYF	TGCAGTGCCGAGGCAGGCCGGAGCTCCTACGAGCAGTACTTC